These 19 T cell receptor beta chains share one sample of origin, sequenced in a study of blood T cell repertoires in COVID-19. Sequenced by immunoSEQ multiplex PCR; TCRdb stores in-frame clones only, minus some. The sample lists approximately 70,000 clones, more than 75% occurring once. The sample taken for sequencing was peripheral blood. Source of these receptors: a human donor in a cohort sampled during active COVID-19.

This chain uses TRBV15 with TRBJ1-4; unclear D gene. The V end lost 0 bases, the J end lost 7 bases, and 12 bases lay between the germline ends. The CDR3 is 15 residues long. CDR1 is LNHNV and CDR2 is YYDKDF in the germline V gene (reference sequence). CDR3 nucleotide sequence: TGTGCCACCAGCAGAGATCGCGGGCTTGGTGAAAAACTGTTTTTT. As protein: CATSRDRGLGEKLFF.

The chain carries TRBV3-1 (or the pseudogene TRBV3-2) and TRBJ1-2, with D possibly being TRBD1 (6 bases). V was trimmed by 6 bases and J by 6 bases, leaving 8 bases between them. CDR3 length: 11 residues. From germline, CDR1 is LGHDT and CDR2 YNNKEL (reference sequence). The CDR3 sequence: CASSYRDGYTF. The CDR3 DNA follows: TGTGCCAGCAGTTACAGGGATGGCTACACCTTC.

CDR3 in DNA: TGTGCCAGCAGCCGAACACGGGTGTATGGCTACACCTTC. This encodes CASSRTRVYGYTF. V gene TRBV6-5 combines with J gene TRBJ1-2; no definite D call. Germline CDR1 and CDR2: MNHEY and SVGAGI. Between the trimmed V and J ends, which lost 6 bases and 5 bases, there was a span of 13 bases. The CDR3 consists of 13 residues.

J is TRBJ1-1 and V is TRBV30; TRBD1 is a possible D gene (5 bases). CDR3 length: 17 residues. V lost 4 bases and J lost 5, with 26 bases in between. The germline CDR1 and CDR2 sequences are GTSNPN and SVGIG (reference sequence). CDR3 sequence (DNA): TGTGCCTGGATTCAAGGGGCTAGAGGAGAGTTCAGTACTGAAGCTTTCTTT. It translates to CAWIQGARGEFSTEAFF.

The chain links TRBV7-2 to TRBJ1-5; the D gene is possibly TRBD1 (6 bases). Trimming shortened V by 7 bases and J by 4 bases, and 17 bases separated the two germline ends. Germline V CDR1 and CDR2: SGHTA, FQGNSA. The CDR3 has 15 residues. CDR3 bases: TGTGCCAGCACCCCCTCAGGGGCACCGAATCAGCCCCAGCATTTT. This codes for CASTPSGAPNQPQHF.

This chain links TRBV5-1 with TRBJ1-1; tentatively, D is TRBD1 (6 bases). V was shortened by 4 bases and J by 0 bases, with 16 bases between the two germline ends. The CDR3 has 16 residues. Germline V lookup: CDR1 SGHRS, CDR2 YFSETQ. CDR3 in amino acids: CASSRNQDSLNTEAFF. The CDR3 DNA sequence: TGCGCCAGCAGCCGCAACCAGGACAGCCTGAACACTGAAGCTTTCTTT.

This clone appeared once. The chain uses TRBV11-3 and TRBJ2-2, with 10 bases fitting TRBD1. Germline assignment: CDR1 SGHNT and CDR2 YENEEA. The length of the CDR3 is 16 residues. Unmatched junction bases numbered 11, after V lost 6 bases and J lost 7 bases. This CDR3 reads CASSPPGQGFGGELFF. The CDR3 nucleotides are TGTGCCAGCAGTCCACCGGGACAGGGGTTCGGCGGGGAGCTGTTTTTT.

This clone has just one count. The J gene is TRBJ2-7, the V gene TRBV15, with 7 bases that match TRBD1. The CDR3 consists of 14 residues. V lost 4 bases to trimming and J lost 4 bases; unmatched junction nucleotides: 7. Germline V gene data show CDR1 as LNHNV and CDR2 as YYDKDF (reference sequence). The CDR3 DNA reads as TGTGCCACCAGCACAGGAGTGGGACAGTACGAGCAGTACTTC. Translation: CATSTGVGQYEQYF.

The rearrangement links TRBV6-4 to TRBJ1-6, with D perhaps TRBD1 (6 bases). Trimming removed 5 bases at V and 8 bases at J, with 10 bases between. Germline CDR1 reads MRHNA; CDR2 reads SNTAGT. The CDR3 runs to 13 residues. CDR3 coding DNA: TGTGCCAGCAGTTCCAACAGGGATTCACCCCTCCACTTT. This encodes CASSSNRDSPLHF.

The chain recombines TRBV3-1 (or the pseudogene TRBV3-2) with TRBJ2-5, with 8 nucleotides matching TRBD2. Losses at the gene ends were 2 bases for V and 4 bases for J; bases not matched to a gene: 9. CDR1 and CDR2 from the germline V gene are LGHDT and YNNKEL (reference sequence). This CDR3 region has 16 residues. CDR3 in amino acids: CASSQMRTSSPETQYF. DNA of the CDR3: TGTGCCAGCAGCCAAATGCGGACTAGCAGCCCAGAGACCCAGTACTTC.

J is TRBJ2-3 and V is TRBV5-4; no clear D gene. The V gene's germline CDR1 is SGHNT and CDR2 YYREEE (reference sequence). The ends were cut back, 3 bases at V and 6 bases at J, with 8 bases in the middle. This CDR3 has 12 residues. The CDR3 here is CASSSSRDTQYF. DNA for the CDR3: TGTGCCAGCAGCTCTAGTAGGGATACGCAGTATTTT.

The chain uses TRBV11-2 and TRBJ2-1, with 12 bases identical to TRBD1. Germline V gives CDR1 SGHAT, CDR2 FQNNGV. The CDR3 is 15 residues long. With V trimmed by 5 bases and J by 9 bases, 8 bases remained unmatched. The CDR3 nucleotides are TGTGCCAGCAGCAAAGCGGGACAGGGGGCAGTTGAGCAGTTCTTC. Amino acid sequence: CASSKAGQGAVEQFF.

The chain is built from TRBV9 and TRBJ2-5, with 10 bases fitting TRBD2. CDR1 and CDR2 from the germline V gene are SGDLS and YYNGEE. The CDR3 is 18 amino acids. The V and J ends lost 3 bases and 4 bases, in that order; junction bases with no gene match: 15. The DNA of the CDR3 is TGTGCCAGCAGCGGAGCCATGAGCGGGGGGGCGACCGTAGAGACCCAGTACTTC. Protein product: CASSGAMSGGATVETQYF.

The chain links TRBV2 to TRBJ2-1, with 7 bases matching TRBD2. The CDR3 has 12 residues. V lost 6 bases, J lost 12 bases, and 8 bases stayed unmatched. Per the germline V gene, CDR1 is SNHLY and CDR2 is FYNNEI. The CDR3: CASRSELAGQFF. The DNA for the CDR3 is TGTGCCAGCAGAAGTGAGTTAGCGGGGCAGTTCTTC.

This clone showed up just once. V usage is TRBV5-4 and J usage is TRBJ1-1; no clear D. Per the germline V gene, CDR1 is SGHNT and CDR2 is YYREEE (reference sequence). The V and J ends lost 0 bases and 3 bases respectively, with 9 bases between them. CDR3 length: 14 residues. CDR3 region: CASSLEWGDTEAFF. CDR3 DNA: TGTGCCAGCAGCTTGGAGTGGGGAGACACTGAAGCTTTCTTT.

The genes are TRBV5-1 and TRBJ2-7, with TRBD1 matching over 8 bases. The CDR3 runs to 15 residues. Germline V lookup: CDR1 SGHRS, CDR2 YFSETQ. Germline trimming cut 4 bases from V and 5 bases from J; bases unmatched to any gene: 11. Here the CDR3 DNA reads TGCGCCAGCAGCCCGAACAGGGGGTCGACTCACGAGCAGTACTTC. Amino acid sequence: CASSPNRGSTHEQYF.

V is TRBV15 and J is TRBJ2-1; 10 bases agree with TRBD2. This CDR3 has 17 amino acids. Germline trimming cut 1 base from V and 5 bases from J; bases unmatched to any gene: 8. Germline CDR1 LNHNV, CDR2 YYDKDF (reference sequence). The CDR3 region has the DNA TGTGCCACCAGCAGAGGGGTAGGACTAGCGGAAAACAATGAGCAGTTCTTC. Its protein is CATSRGVGLAENNEQFF.

The chain has TRBV4-1 and TRBJ1-2; 8 nucleotides line up with TRBD1. The germline CDR1 and CDR2 sequences are MGHRA and YSYEKL. With 1 base clipped from V and 2 bases from J, the junction kept 6 bases outside the gene matches. The CDR3 is 16 amino acids. CDR3 bases: TGCGCCAGCAGCCAAGGGGCAGGGGGCACCAACTATGGCTACACCTTC. This gives the protein CASSQGAGGTNYGYTF.

By its share, this clone is medium-sized. The rearrangement links TRBV4-1 to TRBJ2-7; D gene uncertain. This CDR3 comprises 15 residues. Germline CDR1 reads MGHRA; CDR2 reads YSYEKL. The V gene lost 1 base and the J gene lost 6 bases, with 16 bases spanning the gap. The DNA of the CDR3 is TGCGCCAGCAGCCAAGGATGGAGTGACGTAGGCGAGCAGTACTTC. This translates into CASSQGWSDVGEQYF.